This T cell receptor (beta chain) was recorded in a study of CD8 T cells in ankylosing spondylitis. The sample holds many counts of this clonotype. TCRdb re-analysed the 5' RACE reads in MiXCR, keeping a single row per CDR3 protein. In the table there are roughly 250,000 distinct CDR3 sequences, over 9.5% of which are singletons. The CDR3 sequence is 16 residues long. V lost 2 bases to trimming and J lost 4 bases; unmatched junction nucleotides: 7. The germline gives CDR1 MNHEY, CDR2 SVGAGI. This chain connects TRBV6-5 to TRBJ2-3; the match to TRBD2 covers 9 bases. The sequencing input was blood, either unsorted or a sorted T cell fraction (not recorded which). The clonotype comes from a male donor with ankylosing spondylitis or in good health (not recorded which). The CDR3 DNA follows: TGTGCCAGCAGTTACCGGGCGGGGGGGCGCGCAGATACGCAGTATTTT. Its protein is CASSYRAGGRADTQYF.